The 15 T cell receptor beta chains given below trace back to one sample, sequenced in a study of T-cell memory formation after mild COVID-19. MiXCR, applied by TCRdb to the 5' RACE reads, yields one record per CDR3 protein. This sample has about 250,000 distinct CDR3 sequences; approximately 19% occur once, and the top ten carry under 30%. Sample: PBMCs or a T cell subset sorted from them (not recorded which). The origin of the receptors is a man aged 18 to 30 who had mild COVID-19 (a few samples of this study predate the infection). Cell type and time point are not known.

J is TRBJ2-7 and V is TRBV28, with TRBD2 matching over 7 bases. This CDR3 comprises 13 residues. Germline values: CDR1 MDHEN, CDR2 SYDVKM. The V segment lost 7 bases and the J segment 2 bases; nucleotides outside the gene matches: 5. CDR3 region: CASKSGGPYEQYV. The CDR3 DNA is TGTGCCAGCAAGTCGGGGGGACCCTACGAGCAGTACGTC.

This clonotype was observed a few times. The J gene is TRBJ2-1, the V gene TRBV29-1; 8 bases are shared with TRBD1. This CDR3 has 12 amino acids. Germline assignment: CDR1 SQVTM and CDR2 ANQGSEA. The V gene end was trimmed by 7 bases and the J gene end by 6 bases; junction bases not matched to a gene: 5. The CDR3 loop is CSADRGRNEQFF. The CDR3, as DNA: TGCAGCGCTGACAGGGGTCGCAATGAGCAGTTCTTC.

This clonotype was recorded only once. The gene calls are TRBV11-3 and TRBJ2-2; 8 nucleotides match TRBD1. Germline values: CDR1 SGHNT, CDR2 YENEEA. V lost 5 bases, J lost 6 bases, and 8 bases stayed unmatched. The CDR3 loop spans 15 amino acids. This chain's CDR3 is CASSAQGDFAGELFF. CDR3 nucleotides: TGTGCCAGCAGCGCACAGGGGGATTTCGCCGGGGAGCTGTTTTTT.

This clonotype came up a few times. The chain links TRBV7-6 to TRBJ2-1; D is perhaps TRBD2 (6 bases). Germline loops: CDR1 SGHVS, CDR2 FNYEAQ. V lost 5 bases and J 2 bases, leaving 13 bases between the germline ends. The CDR3 covers 15 residues. The CDR3 protein is CASSRRGPTYNEQFF. The CDR3 DNA reads TGTGCCAGCAGCCGGAGGGGCCCAACCTACAATGAGCAGTTCTTC.

The chain couples TRBV5-6 to TRBJ2-1, with TRBD1 identical over 9 bases. CDR1 SGHDT and CDR2 YYEEEE come from the germline V gene. Trimming took 4 bases from V and 5 from J; bases not matched to a gene: 13. The CDR3 consists of 17 residues. The CDR3 coding sequence is TGTGCCAGCAGCCTGTCCCCTAGACAGGGGGGTCACAATGAGCAGTTCTTC. Translated: CASSLSPRQGGHNEQFF.

The rearrangement joins TRBV2 to TRBJ2-3; TRBD2 matches 8 bases. Trimming took 6 bases from V and 8 from J; bases not matched to a gene: 13. CDR3 size: 15 residues. The germline V gene encodes CDR1 SNHLY and CDR2 FYNNEI. The CDR3 sequence is CASSREGPRVGTQYF. The CDR3 coding sequence is TGTGCCAGCAGCCGGGAGGGACCGCGCGTCGGTACGCAGTATTTT.

The chain carries TRBV2 and TRBJ2-2; weak D call: TRBD2 (5 bases). The CDR3 sequence is 14 residues long. Germline assignment: CDR1 SNHLY and CDR2 FYNNEI. V gave up 9 bases and J gave up 7 bases, with 18 bases separating them. CDR3 nucleotide sequence: TGTGCCAGTTCGATCGGACTGTCCAACGGGGAGCTGTTTTTT. Its protein is CASSIGLSNGELFF.

The rearrangement links TRBV3-1 to TRBJ2-3, with no clear D. With 0 bases removed from V and 2 bases from J, the gap between germline ends came to 6 bases. CDR1 is LGHDT and CDR2 is YNNKEL in the germline V gene (reference sequence). This CDR3 spans 14 amino acids. The chain's CDR3 is CASSQERDTDTQYF. CDR3 in DNA: TGTGCCAGCAGCCAAGAAAGGGACACAGATACGCAGTATTTT.

The chain combines TRBV7-2 with TRBJ2-1; TRBD2 matches 8 bases. Germline-derived CDR1 and CDR2 are SGHTA and FQGNSA. This CDR3 is built from 16 residues. V trimming: 1 base; J trimming: 7 bases; junction bases outside the gene matches: 9. The CDR3 spells CASSLVAGGPGNEQFF. CDR3 nucleotide sequence: TGTGCCAGCAGCTTAGTTGCGGGGGGCCCAGGGAATGAGCAGTTCTTC. The full variable domain, in which reference TRBV7-2 and TRBJ2-1 provide the parts outside the CDR3, is GAGVSQSPSNKVTEKGKDVELRCDPISGHTALYWYRQSLGQGLEFLIYFQGNSAPDKSGLPSDRFSAERTGGSVSTLTIQRTQQEDSAVYLCASSLVAGGPGNEQFFGPGTRLTVL.

The rearrangement links TRBV28 to TRBJ2-7, with D possibly being TRBD1 (6 bases). This CDR3 has 15 residues. CDR1 MDHEN and CDR2 SYDVKM come from the germline V gene. The CDR3 protein is CDSSTYRALSYEQYV. The CDR3 DNA reads TGTGACAGCAGCACCTACAGGGCACTCTCCTACGAGCAGTACGTC.

The CDR3 region is CAWSGEAHSGANVLTF. The CDR3 region has the DNA TGTGCCTGGAGTGGGGAAGCTCACTCTGGGGCCAACGTCCTGACTTTC. This rearrangement joins TRBV30 to TRBJ2-6; D is ambiguous. Germline V gene sequence: CDR1 GTSNPN, CDR2 SVGIG (reference sequence). This CDR3 region has 16 residues. V lost 1 base to trimming and J lost 0 bases, with 10 bases between them. Full variable domain (remainder filled in from reference TRBV30 and TRBJ2-6): SQTIHQWPATLVQPVGSPLSLECTVEGTSNPNLYWYRQAAGRGLQLLFYSVGIGQISSEVPQNLSASRPQDRQFILSSKKLLLSDSGFYLCAWSGEAHSGANVLTFGAGSRLTVL.

This chain connects TRBV28 to TRBJ1-5, with 9 bases fitting TRBD1. There are 15 residues in the CDR3. Germline V lookup: CDR1 MDHEN, CDR2 SYDVKM. V dropped 5 bases and J dropped 2; count of bases not matched to a gene: 4. The CDR3 DNA is TGTGCCAGCAGTGACGGGGACAGGGGCAATCAGCCCCAGCATTTT. Its protein product is CASSDGDRGNQPQHF.

V is TRBV28 and J is TRBJ2-1; 8 nucleotides match TRBD1. The junction had 13 bases not matched to a gene; V was cut back by 2 bases and J by 7 bases. There are 17 residues in the CDR3. Germline CDR1 reads MDHEN; CDR2 reads SYDVKM. The CDR3 protein is CASSLIFVAQGANEQFF. The CDR3 nucleotides read TGTGCCAGCAGTTTAATTTTTGTGGCGCAGGGGGCAAATGAGCAGTTCTTC.

The chain recombines TRBV27 with TRBJ2-1, with 11 bases matching TRBD2. The CDR3 covers 15 residues. Germline V gene data show CDR1 as MNHEY and CDR2 as SMNVEV (reference sequence). V trimming: 6 bases; J trimming: 7 bases; junction bases outside the gene matches: 8. CDR3 bases: TGTGCCAGCAGGGTTATAGCGGGGGGGCTTAATGAGCAGTTCTTC. Protein: CASRVIAGGLNEQFF.

The chain combines TRBV7-2 with TRBJ2-3; D perhaps matches TRBD2 (6 bases). The V gene lost 7 bases and the J gene lost 4 bases, with 9 bases spanning the gap. CDR3 size: 12 residues. Germline V gives CDR1 SGHTA, CDR2 FQGNSA. CDR3 sequence reads: CASTEGADTQYF. Written as DNA, the CDR3 is TGTGCCAGCACGGAGGGCGCAGATACGCAGTATTTT.